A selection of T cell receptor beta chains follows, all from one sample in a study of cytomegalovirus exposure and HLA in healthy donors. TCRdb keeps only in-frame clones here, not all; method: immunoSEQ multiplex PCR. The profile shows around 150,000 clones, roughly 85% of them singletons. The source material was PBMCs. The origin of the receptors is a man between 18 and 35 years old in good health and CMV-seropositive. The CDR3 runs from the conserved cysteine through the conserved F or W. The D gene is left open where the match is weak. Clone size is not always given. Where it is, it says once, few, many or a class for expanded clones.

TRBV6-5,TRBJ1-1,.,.,TGTGCCAGCAATCGGGATGGGGTTGGAACTGAAGCTTTCTTT,CASNRDGVGTEAFF
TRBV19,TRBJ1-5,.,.,TGTGCCAGTAGTACGGCGGGCGGACAGCCCCAGCATTTT,CASSTAGGQPQHF
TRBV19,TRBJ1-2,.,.,TGTGCCAGTAGTCCCGCAGTCGCCAACTATGGCTACACCTTC,CASSPAVANYGYTF
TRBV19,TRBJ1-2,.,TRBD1,TGTGCCAGTAGTCCCCCCCGGTGGGACAGGGGAGGAGGGTATGGCTACACCTTC,CASSPPRWDRGGGYGYTF
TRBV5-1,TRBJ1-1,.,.,TGCGCCAGCAGCTTAGCAGGGTTTAGCACTGAAGCTTTCTTT,CASSLAGFSTEAFF
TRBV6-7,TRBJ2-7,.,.,TGTGCCAGCAGTTATCCCCCCGACGAGCAGTACTTC,CASSYPPDEQYF
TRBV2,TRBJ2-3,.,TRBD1,TGTGCCAGCAGAGAACTGGGACAGCGCACAGATACGCAGTATTTT,CASRELGQRTDTQYF
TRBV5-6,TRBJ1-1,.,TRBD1,TGTGCCAGCAGCTGGGGGACAGGGAGGGGGACGAACACTGAAGCTTTCTTT,CASSWGTGRGTNTEAFF
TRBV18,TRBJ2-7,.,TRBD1,TGTGCCAGCTCACCTGAAGGGGGCGGCGAGCAGTACTTC,CASSPEGGGEQYF
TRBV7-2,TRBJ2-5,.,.,TGTGCCAGCAGCCAGAAGACTGGCCGGGAGACCCAGTACTTC,CASSQKTGRETQYF
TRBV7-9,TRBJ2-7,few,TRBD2,TGTGCCAGCAGCATTAGCGGGGGGTACGAGCAGTACTTC,CASSISGGYEQYF
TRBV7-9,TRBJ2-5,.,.,TGTGCCAGCAGCTTACTACCCTCCCCCGAGGGAGAGACCCAGTACTTC,CASSLLPSPEGETQYF
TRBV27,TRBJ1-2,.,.,TGTGCCAGCAGTTTCCGGACGGGATCCTATGGCTACACCTTC,CASSFRTGSYGYTF
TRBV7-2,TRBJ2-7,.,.,TGTGCCAGCAGTCGCTCCGGGTACGAGCAGTACTTC,CASSRSGYEQYF
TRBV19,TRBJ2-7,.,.,TGTGCCAGTATGGGCAGCACCTACGAGCAGTACTTC,CASMGSTYEQYF
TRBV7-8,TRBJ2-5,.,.,TGTGCCAGCAGCTTAGTGGAAGCGTTGGAGACCCAGTACTTC,CASSLVEALETQYF
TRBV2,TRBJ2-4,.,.,TGTGCCAGCAAACAAGGCGGGGGCCCTCTTGACATTCAGTACTTC,CASKQGGGPLDIQYF
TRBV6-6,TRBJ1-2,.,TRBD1,TGTGCCAGCAGCTCTTATGGGACAGACTATGGCTACACCTTC,CASSSYGTDYGYTF
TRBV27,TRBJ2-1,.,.,TGTGCCAGCAGTTTAGCGGCGAGCTCCTACAATGAGCAGTTCTTC,CASSLAASSYNEQFF
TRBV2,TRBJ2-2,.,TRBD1,TGTGCCAGCAGAACTTACAGGGGTGACACCGGGGAGCTGTTTTTT,CASRTYRGDTGELFF
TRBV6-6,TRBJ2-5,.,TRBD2,TGTGCCAGCAGTAGAGCTAGCGGGGGGCTCCAAGAGACCCAGTACTTC,CASSRASGGLQETQYF
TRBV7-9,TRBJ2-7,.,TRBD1,TGTGCCAGCAGCTTAGCCGGGACAGGGAGTAGCTCCTACGAGCAGTACTTC,CASSLAGTGSSSYEQYF
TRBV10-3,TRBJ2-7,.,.,TGTGCCATCAGTGACCAGGGCAGACGCTACGAGCAGTACTTC,CAISDQGRRYEQYF
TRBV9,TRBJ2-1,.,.,TGTGCCAGCAGCGTAGGGGGTGGGGCGTCCTACAATGAGCAGTTCTTC,CASSVGGGASYNEQFF
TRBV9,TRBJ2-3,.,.,TGTGCCAGCAGCGTATCACAGGCGTCAGATACGCAGTATTTT,CASSVSQASDTQYF
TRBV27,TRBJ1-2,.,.,TGTGCCAGCGGTACAGGTTTCTATGGCTACACCTTC,CASGTGFYGYTF
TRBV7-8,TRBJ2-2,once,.,TGTGCCAGCAGCTCTTCCTCGGACACCGGGGAGCTGTTTTTT,CASSSSSDTGELFF
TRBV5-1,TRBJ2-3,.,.,TGCGCCAGCAGCAAATCTATAGTTAGCACAGATACGCAGTATTTT,CASSKSIVSTDTQYF
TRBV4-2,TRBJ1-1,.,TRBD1,TGTGCCAGCAGCCAAGACTGGACAGGGGTCTCCGTAGGCACTGAAGCTTTCTTT,CASSQDWTGVSVGTEAFF
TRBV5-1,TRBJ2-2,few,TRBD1,TGCGCCAGCAGCTTGGAGGGGGCTCCCGCGGAGCTGTTTTTT,CASSLEGAPAELFF
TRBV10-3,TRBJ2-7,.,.,TGTGCCATCAGTGATGGCGGACGGGGAGTTCCCTACGAGCAGTACTTC,CAISDGGRGVPYEQYF
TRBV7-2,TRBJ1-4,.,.,TGTGCCAGCAGCCTAAATGGACAGCTTAATGAAAAACTGTTTTTT,CASSLNGQLNEKLFF
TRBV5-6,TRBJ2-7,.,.,TGTGCCAGCAGCTTAGGACAGATCGCCCACGAGCAGTACTTC,CASSLGQIAHEQYF
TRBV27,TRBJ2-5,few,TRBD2,TGTGCCAGCGAGAGTGGAGTAGCGGGACACCAAGAGACCCAGTACTTC,CASESGVAGHQETQYF
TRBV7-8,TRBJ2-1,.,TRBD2,TGTGCCAGCAGCTCAATCCGACTAGCGGGGGACAATGAGCAGTTCTTC,CASSSIRLAGDNEQFF